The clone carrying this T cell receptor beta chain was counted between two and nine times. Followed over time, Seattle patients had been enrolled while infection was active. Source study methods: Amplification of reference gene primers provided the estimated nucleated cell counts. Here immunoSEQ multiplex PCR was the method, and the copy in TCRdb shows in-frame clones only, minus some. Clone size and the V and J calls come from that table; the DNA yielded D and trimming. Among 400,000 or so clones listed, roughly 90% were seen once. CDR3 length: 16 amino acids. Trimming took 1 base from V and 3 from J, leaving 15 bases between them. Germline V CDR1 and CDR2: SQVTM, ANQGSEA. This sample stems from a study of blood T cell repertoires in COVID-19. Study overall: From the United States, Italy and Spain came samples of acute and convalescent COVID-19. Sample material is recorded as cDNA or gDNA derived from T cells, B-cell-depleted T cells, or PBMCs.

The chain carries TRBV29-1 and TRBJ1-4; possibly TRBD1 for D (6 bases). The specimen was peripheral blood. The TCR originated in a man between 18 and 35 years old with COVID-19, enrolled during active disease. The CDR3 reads CSVEGDPRGSNEKLFF. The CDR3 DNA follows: TGCAGCGTTGAAGGCGACCCCAGGGGCTCTAATGAAAAACTGTTTTTT.